This T cell receptor beta chain was observed in a study of blood T cell repertoires in COVID-19. Overall study context: Sites across the United States, Italy and Spain contributed samples from acute and convalescent COVID-19.

Recovered status in Cohort 3 required two negative PCRs, clearance, or symptom resolution. As originally analysed: Estimation of nucleated cell counts was performed using reference gene primer amplification. The method was immunoSEQ multiplex PCR; TCRdb's version includes in-frame clones alone and lacks a portion of them. V and J calls and clone size come straight from that table; D and trimming were deduced from the DNA. The sample includes over 350,000 clones, roughly 91% of them seen just once. This CDR3 has 12 residues. The junction had 5 bases not matched to a gene; V was cut back by 7 bases and J by 6 bases. Germline values: CDR1 MNHNY, CDR2 SVGAGI (reference sequence).

V is TRBV6-6 and J is TRBJ2-7; 8 bases are shared with TRBD1. The material sequenced was PBMCs or T cells enriched from blood (not recorded which). This receptor was taken from a woman younger than 35 who had recovered from COVID-19. CDR3: CASKSGQGEQYF. CDR3 sequence (DNA): TGTGCCAGCAAGAGCGGACAGGGCGAGCAGTACTTC.